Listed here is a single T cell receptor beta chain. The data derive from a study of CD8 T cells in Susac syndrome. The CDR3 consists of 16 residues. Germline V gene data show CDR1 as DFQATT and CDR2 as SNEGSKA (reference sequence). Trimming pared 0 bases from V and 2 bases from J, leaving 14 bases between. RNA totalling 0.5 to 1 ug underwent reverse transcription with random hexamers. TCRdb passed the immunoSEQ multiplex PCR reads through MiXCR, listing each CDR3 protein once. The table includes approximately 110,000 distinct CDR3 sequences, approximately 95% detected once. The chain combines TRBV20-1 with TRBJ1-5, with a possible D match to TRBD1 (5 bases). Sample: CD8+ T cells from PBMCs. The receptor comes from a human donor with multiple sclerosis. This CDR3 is CSARDRVEGGNQPQHF. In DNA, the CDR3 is TGCAGTGCTAGAGACAGGGTAGAAGGGGGCAATCAGCCCCAGCATTTT.